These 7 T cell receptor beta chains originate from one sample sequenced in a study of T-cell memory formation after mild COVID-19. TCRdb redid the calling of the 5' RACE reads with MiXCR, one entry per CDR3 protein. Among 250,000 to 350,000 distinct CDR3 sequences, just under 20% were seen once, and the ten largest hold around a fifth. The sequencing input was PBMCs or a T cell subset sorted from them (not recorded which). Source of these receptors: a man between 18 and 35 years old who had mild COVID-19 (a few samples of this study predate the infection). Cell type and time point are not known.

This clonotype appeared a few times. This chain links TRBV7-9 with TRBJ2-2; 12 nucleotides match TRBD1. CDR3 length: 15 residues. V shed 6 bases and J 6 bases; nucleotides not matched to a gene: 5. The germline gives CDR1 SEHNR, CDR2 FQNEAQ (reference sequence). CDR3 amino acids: CASRGGQGASGELFF. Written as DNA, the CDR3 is TGTGCCAGCAGAGGGGGACAGGGGGCTTCCGGGGAGCTGTTTTTT.

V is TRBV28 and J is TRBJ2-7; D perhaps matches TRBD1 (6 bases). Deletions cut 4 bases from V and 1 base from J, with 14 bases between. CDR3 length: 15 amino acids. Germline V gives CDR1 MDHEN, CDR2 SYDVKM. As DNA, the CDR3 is TGTGCCAGCAGTTCAACAGGGATTCCATCCTACGAGCAGTACTTC. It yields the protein CASSSTGIPSYEQYF.

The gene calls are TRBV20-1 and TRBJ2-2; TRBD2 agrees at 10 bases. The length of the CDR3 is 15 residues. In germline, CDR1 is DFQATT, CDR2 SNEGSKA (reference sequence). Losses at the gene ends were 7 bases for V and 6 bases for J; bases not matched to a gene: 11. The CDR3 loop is CSVPPSGGGAGELFF. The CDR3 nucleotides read TGCAGTGTCCCCCCCAGCGGGGGGGGTGCCGGGGAGCTGTTTTTT.

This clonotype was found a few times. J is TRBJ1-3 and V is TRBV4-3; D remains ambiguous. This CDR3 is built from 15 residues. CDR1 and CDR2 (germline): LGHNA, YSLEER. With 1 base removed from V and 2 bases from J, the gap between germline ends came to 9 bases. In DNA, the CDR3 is TGCGCCAGCAGCCAAGGTTGGGTGGCTGGAAACACCATATATTTT. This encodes CASSQGWVAGNTIYF.

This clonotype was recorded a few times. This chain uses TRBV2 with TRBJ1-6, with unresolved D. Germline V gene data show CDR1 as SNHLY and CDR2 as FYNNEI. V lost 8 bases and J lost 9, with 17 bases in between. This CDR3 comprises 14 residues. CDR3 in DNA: TGTGCCAGCTCCCCCGGTCGAGCGGGTTCACCCCTCCACTTT. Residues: CASSPGRAGSPLHF. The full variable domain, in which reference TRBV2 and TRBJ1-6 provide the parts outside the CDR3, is EPEVTQTPSHQVTQMGQEVILRCVPISNHLYFYWYRQILGQKVEFLVSFYNNEISEKSEIFDDQFSVERPDGSNFTLKIRSTKLEDSAMYFCASSPGRAGSPLHFGNGTRLTVT.

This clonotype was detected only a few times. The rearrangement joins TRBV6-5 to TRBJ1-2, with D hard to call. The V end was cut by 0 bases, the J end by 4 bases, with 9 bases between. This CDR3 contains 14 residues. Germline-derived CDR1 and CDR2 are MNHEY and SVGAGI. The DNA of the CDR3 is TGTGCCAGCAGTTACTCGGCAGTTAGCTATGGCTACACCTTC. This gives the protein CASSYSAVSYGYTF.

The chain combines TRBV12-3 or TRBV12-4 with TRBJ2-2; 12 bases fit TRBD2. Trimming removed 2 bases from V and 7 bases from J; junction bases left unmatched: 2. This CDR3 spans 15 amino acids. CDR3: CASSLRLAGVGELFF. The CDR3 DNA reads TGTGCCAGCAGTTTACGACTAGCGGGGGTCGGGGAGCTGTTTTTT.